The sequence of this TCR beta chain was determined in a study of neurological immune-mediated disorders (dated by TCRdb to the late 2010s). Turning to the overall study: Of the approximately 34 multiple sclerosis patients, around 30 had relapsing-remitting MS and 3 had secondary progressive MS. Using UMI-based sequencing, the study compared peripheral blood TCR-beta repertoires from patients with HTLV-I-associated myelopathy (HAM/TSP), patients with multiple sclerosis, and healthy controls. Longitudinal samples, technical triplicates and paired sorted CD4+ and CD8+ T-cell subsets, alongside PBMC samples, were included among the roughly 97 TCR-beta libraries. The cohort included 60 to 70 subjects: approximately 14 with HAM/TSP, about 34 with multiple sclerosis, and approximately 20 healthy controls. Results and caveats for the whole study, not just this receptor: No identical CDR3 amino acid sequences were shared among expanded clones across subjects, suggesting private TCR-beta repertoires in all groups. TCR clonal expansion was highest in HAM/TSP patients and lowest in MS patients, with MS patients falling below even healthy controls. No association of the MS cluster with clinical or MRI features was observed, and the need for larger cohorts was stated by the authors. Phylogenetic analysis grouped repertoires from 18 of 34 MS patients into a cluster of related CDR3 sequences, suggesting a possible repertoire-level signature.

This clonotype was counted at least ten times. The antigen this receptor binds is unknown. Base quality data are lacking; no much larger clone is found one base away. To synthesize cDNA, template-switch 5'RACE was performed with a primer carrying a 10-nucleotide random unique molecular identifier so that each TCR transcript was tagged. Every sequencing run yielded over 200 million TCR-beta sequences covering 15-18 subjects. The RNeasy kit was used to extract total RNA. Using the KAPA Real-time Library Amplification kit, TCR-beta VDJ regions were amplified with primers for the TCR constant region and the 5'RACE anchor. Sample indexes and Illumina adaptors were added in a first PCR, and a second PCR then increased library yield. After purification with Ampure beads, the TCR product of roughly 650 bp was size-selected on a 2% E-gel SizeSelection system. Before pooling, library quality was checked on a Bioanalyzer, concentration was measured with Qubit, and libraries were quantified with the Kapa Library Quantification kit. An Illumina HiSeq 2500 sequenced the libraries paired-end 2 x 150 bp. To increase sequence diversity, roughly 24-31% phiX was spiked into each library pool. The paper's data handling went like this. Quality-filtered reads were processed with the UMI-based MiGEC pipeline, which removed over 75% of raw TCR sequences during error correction. VDJ genes were aligned to IMGT germline references, and each clonotype was defined by a unique CDR3 amino acid sequence together with V-J genes. VDJtools evaluated clonal expansion, Shannon diversity and CDR3 relatedness (CalcPairwiseDistances, ClusterSamples); CLCbio workbench built phylogenetic trees. Expanded clones were defined as having at least 8 unique UMIs, based on coefficient-of-variation modelling across technical triplicates. The raw public data were reprocessed by TCRdb itself: fastp quality trimming at Q25, MiXCR clonotype calling, in-frame beta chains only. Entries that share a CDR3 protein sequence are merged under the most common genes and DNA. Clone size and V and J calls follow TCRdb, not the original study. The sample table shows about 69,000 distinct CDR3 sequences, and 3.9% are seen once. The ten largest account for under 1.5% of the sample.

Per the germline V gene, LGHNA is the CDR1 and YSLEER is the CDR2. The CDR3 goes from the cysteine to the phenylalanine over 15 residues. The entry retains the CDR3 DNA only, 45 bases that are in frame from base 1. V sheds 1 base and J sheds 1 base, leaving 10 bases between their ends. Libraries from unsorted PBMCs were made from 2 million PBMCs kept in RNAlater at -80 degrees C until RNA extraction. The multiple sclerosis patients were enrolled in a US clinical protocol that evaluated disease progression with magnetic resonance imaging. PBMCs were separated from peripheral blood using Ficoll-Hypaque density gradient centrifugation and then cryopreserved in liquid nitrogen.

The specimen sequenced was PBMCs. The TCR sequence derives from a man aged 30-40 years with multiple sclerosis. The chain uses TRBV4-3 and TRBJ1-1; the D gene identity is not certain. Here the CDR3 is given as CASSQVISTNTEAFF. The nucleotides are TGCGCCAGCAGCCAAGTTATCTCGACGAACACTGAAGCTTTCTTT.